One sample yielded the 5 T cell receptor beta chains listed below, sequenced in a study of cytomegalovirus exposure and HLA in healthy donors (dated by TCRdb to the late 2010s). Library prep was done by the immunoSEQ multiplex PCR assay. For the multiplex PCR, a mixture combining 60 forward primers for TCR Vbeta segments and 13 reverse primers for TCR Jbeta segments was used. Drawn from immuneACCESS, this table holds only the in-frame rearrangements with V and J called that TCRdb kept. Clones are partly lost; checked studies trace under half to an unresolved V gene and leave the rest unexplained. In this sample the table shows 130,000 or so clones, more than 75% of which occur a single time. The top ten constitute more than 2.5% of the sample. The specimen sequenced was PBMCs. Receptors were obtained from a young man in good health and CMV-seropositive.

V and J are TRBV30 and TRBJ1-1; TRBD1 is a possible D gene (5 bases). The CDR3 is made up of 14 amino acids. V was trimmed by 3 bases and J by 1 base, leaving 12 bases between them. Per germline, CDR1 GTSNPN and CDR2 SVGIG (reference sequence). The CDR3 DNA reads as TGTGCCTGGAGCGAGGGACTGGCGAACACTGAAGCTTTCTTT. Protein: CAWSEGLANTEAFF.

V and J are TRBV4-1 and TRBJ2-7, with D possibly TRBD2 on 5 matching bases. Germline assignment: CDR1 MGHRA and CDR2 YSYEKL. There are 16 residues in the CDR3. Trimming took 2 bases from V and 0 from J, leaving 14 bases between them. The CDR3 is CASSQSRTFSSYEQYF. CDR3 in DNA: TGCGCCAGCAGCCAAAGCAGGACTTTCAGCTCCTACGAGCAGTACTTC.

The CDR3 region has the DNA TGTGCCAGCAGCTTAGGGGCTATGACCGATACGCAGTATTTT. This translates into CASSLGAMTDTQYF. V is TRBV11-2 and J is TRBJ2-3; D gene ambiguous. V dropped 1 base and J dropped 6 bases, with 11 bases sitting between them. Germline V gene sequence: CDR1 SGHAT, CDR2 FQNNGV. The CDR3 has 14 residues.

The chain links TRBV28 to TRBJ2-3, with 12 positions matching TRBD1. The germline CDR1 and CDR2 sequences are MDHEN and SYDVKM. With V trimmed by 7 bases and J by 5 bases, 7 bases remained unmatched. The CDR3 runs to 15 residues. The chain's CDR3 is CASTQGQGAVDTQYF. CDR3 DNA: TGTGCCAGCACCCAGGGACAGGGGGCGGTAGATACGCAGTATTTT. The full variable domain, completed using reference TRBV28 and TRBJ2-3, is DVKVTQSSRYLVKRTGEKVFLECVQDMDHENMFWYRQDPGLGLRLIYFSYDVKMKEKGDIPEGYSVSREKKERFSLILESASTNQTSMYLCASTQGQGAVDTQYFGPGTRLTVL.

CDR3 loop: CASSQSLGVGETQYF. As DNA, the CDR3 is TGTGCCAGCAGCCAATCACTAGGTGTTGGAGAGACCCAGTACTTC. This sequence joins TRBV14 and TRBJ2-5, with a weak D call TRBD2 (5 bases). CDR3 length: 15 residues. CDR1 and CDR2 (germline): SGHDN, FVKESK. The germline V and J ends were trimmed by 2 bases and 4 bases, with 14 bases remaining between them.